This T cell receptor beta chain comes out of a study of blood T cells in healthy people across ages. The CDR3 has 14 residues. Germline V gene data show CDR1 as SGHTA and CDR2 as FQGNSA. Deletions cut 1 base from V and 3 bases from J, with 8 bases between. Only one count was recorded for this clonotype. The use of a sample-barcoded 5' primer and a J-beta primer mix characterized a second PCR of roughly 7 to 11 cycles. TCRdb processed the 5' RACE reads anew with MiXCR; each CDR3 protein has one entry. The data hold more than 500,000 distinct CDR3 sequences, with approximately 27% observed a single time.

The sample taken for sequencing was blood. The chain carries TRBV7-2 and TRBJ2-3; no clear D gene. The sequence derives from a woman aged 70 to 79 in good health. The CDR3 protein is CASSLDRITDTQYF. The CDR3 DNA reads TGTGCCAGCAGCTTAGACCGGATTACAGATACGCAGTATTTT.